This passage covers 11 T cell receptor beta chains from one sample sequenced in a study of cytomegalovirus exposure and HLA in healthy donors (dated by TCRdb to the late 2010s). The library was produced with the immunoSEQ multiplex PCR assay. For the multiplex PCR, a mixture combining 60 forward primers for TCR Vbeta segments and 13 reverse primers for TCR Jbeta segments was used. Entries here come from immuneACCESS through TCRdb and include only in-frame sequences with V and J called. Some clones fail to appear in such tables; in the studies checked, an unresolved V gene covers under half of the shortfall, and the cause of the remainder is unknown. The sample table records 140,000 to 150,000 clones; roughly 10% of these occur just once. The ten largest clones represent approximately 2% of the sample. Specimen: PBMCs. The receptors were gathered from a male donor in good health and CMV-seronegative.

The chain combines TRBV7-2 with TRBJ2-5; TRBD1 matches 7 bases. The DNA matches TRBJ2-7 better at its end, which makes the J call doubtful. Per the germline V gene, CDR1 is SGHTA and CDR2 is FQGNSA. The CDR3 covers 13 residues. The CDR3 loop reads CASSTGTDYEQYF. The CDR3 region has the DNA TGTGCCAGCAGCACGGGGACAGACTACGAGCAGTACTTC.

The V and J genes are TRBV7-6 and TRBJ1-5; 7 bases agree with TRBD1. J was trimmed by 7 bases and V by 5 bases; bases with no gene match: 5. The CDR3 has 13 amino acids. Germline CDR1 SGHVS, CDR2 FNYEAQ. CDR3 residues: CASSVGTAQPQHF. In DNA form, the CDR3 reads TGTGCCAGCAGCGTAGGGACAGCCCAGCCCCAGCATTTT.

This clone was detected only a few times. This chain uses TRBV13 with TRBJ2-5; TRBD2 matches at 10 bases. The CDR3 consists of 17 residues. The germline gives CDR1 PRHDT, CDR2 FYEKMQ (reference sequence). Unmatched junction bases numbered 14, after V lost 3 bases and J lost 7 bases. The CDR3 region is CASSFRTGTSAARTQYF. CDR3 nucleotide sequence: TGTGCCAGCAGCTTCCGAACCGGGACTAGCGCCGCTCGGACCCAGTACTTC.

The gene calls are TRBV18 and TRBJ2-3; 10 bases line up with TRBD2. The CDR3 length is 15 residues. The J segment lost 2 bases and the V segment lost 4 bases, leaving 3 bases of the junction unmatched. In germline, CDR1 is KGHSH, CDR2 LQKENI. CDR3 nucleotide sequence: TGTGCCAGCTCACAGCTAGCGGGGGCCACAGATACGCAGTATTTT. Protein sequence: CASSQLAGATDTQYF.

This clone was seen a handful of times. The chain joins TRBV11-2 to TRBJ1-1; no clear D gene. CDR3 length: 13 amino acids. Deletions cut 1 base from V and 7 bases from J, with 10 bases between. Germline assignment: CDR1 SGHAT and CDR2 FQNNGV. The DNA for the CDR3 is TGTGCCAGCAGCTTAGGCTCGTTTAGTGAAGCTTTCTTT. This translates into CASSLGSFSEAFF. Looking up the rest from reference TRBV11-2 and TRBJ1-1 gives the full variable domain: EAGVAQSPRYKIIEKRQSVAFWCNPISGHATLYWYQQILGQGPKLLIQFQNNGVVDDSQLPKDRFSAERLKGVDSTLKIQPAKLEDSAVYLCASSLGSFSEAFFGQGTRLTVV.

This clone came up a few times. The V and J genes are TRBV28 and TRBJ1-2; 11 bases map to TRBD1. The CDR3 is 17 residues long. Germline V gene data show CDR1 as MDHEN and CDR2 as SYDVKM. With 6 bases clipped from V and 4 bases from J, the junction kept 13 bases outside the gene matches. As DNA, the CDR3 is TGTGCCAGCAGCCCACTTAGCGGGACAGGGGGGGGCTATGGCTACACCTTC. Translating it yields CASSPLSGTGGGYGYTF.

The CDR3 bases are TGTGCCAGCATGGGAAACAGGGAGTATGGCTACACCTTC. It translates to CASMGNREYGYTF. This chain uses TRBV6-1 with TRBJ1-2; D may be TRBD1 (6 bases). Between the trimmed V and J ends, which lost 7 bases and 5 bases, there was a span of 14 bases. The CDR3 runs 13 residues. CDR1 MNHNS and CDR2 SASEGT come from the germline V gene.

J is TRBJ2-5 and V is TRBV5-4; no firm D call. Germline CDR1 is SGHNT and CDR2 is YYREEE (reference sequence). This CDR3 is built from 12 residues. Trimming removed 3 bases from V and 5 bases from J, with 8 bases in between. The chain's CDR3 is CASSSYRETQYF. CDR3 nucleotides: TGTGCCAGCAGCTCCTATCGGGAGACCCAGTACTTC.

The CDR3 loop is CASSIPGQGGTEAFF. The DNA for the CDR3 is TGTGCCAGTAGTATTCCGGGACAGGGAGGGACTGAAGCTTTCTTT. The J gene is TRBJ1-1, the V gene TRBV19; 9 positions agree with TRBD1. Germline V lookup: CDR1 LNHDA, CDR2 SQIVND (reference sequence). Unmatched junction bases numbered 7, after V lost 3 bases and J lost 5 bases. The CDR3 sequence is 15 residues long.

There are a few counts of this clone. J is TRBJ2-1 and V is TRBV7-2; 9 bases are shared with TRBD2. The V gene's germline CDR1 is SGHTA and CDR2 FQGNSA. With V trimmed by 6 bases and J by 8 bases, 14 bases remained unmatched. This CDR3 comprises 16 residues. CDR3 in DNA: TGTGCCAGCAGTTTACGGGTAGCGGGGGCTAGGGATGAGCAGTTCTTC. It codes for CASSLRVAGARDEQFF. Complete variable domain (other parts from reference TRBV7-2 and TRBJ2-1): GAGVSQSPSNKVTEKGKDVELRCDPISGHTALYWYRQSLGQGLEFLIYFQGNSAPDKSGLPSDRFSAERTGGSVSTLTIQRTQQEDSAVYLCASSLRVAGARDEQFFGPGTRLTVL.

This clone was seen a handful of times. V and J are TRBV7-2 and TRBJ2-3, with D unclear. Trimming pared 5 bases from V and 3 bases from J, leaving 9 bases between. Germline V gives CDR1 SGHTA, CDR2 FQGNSA. The CDR3 is 13 residues long. CDR3 protein: CASSSLGTDTQYF. As DNA, the CDR3 is TGTGCCAGCAGCAGTCTAGGAACAGATACGCAGTATTTT.